This TCR beta chain was retrieved from a study of early T cells in non-severe SARS-CoV-2 infection. As for the study in general: Bulk RNA taken from unsorted whole blood was sequenced, leaving chains unpaired.

The J segment lost 0 bases and the V segment lost 5 bases, leaving 11 bases of the junction unmatched. The germline V gene has CDR1 SGHAT and CDR2 FQNNGV. The CDR3 length is 19 residues. Findings and limits, study-wide: Clonotype matching in VDJdb favored anti-spike CD8 responses and did not capture private and CD4 specificities.

Attachment of unique molecular identifiers was made to individual cDNA molecules. From the 5' RACE reads, TCRdb called clonotypes with MiXCR, one entry per CDR3 protein. This table holds tens of thousands of distinct CDR3 sequences, about 2.7% found once. About this clonotype itself: Its antigen remains unknown.

This TCR was sampled from an adult who was a healthcare worker with PCR-confirmed SARS-CoV-2 infection or an uninfected control (not recorded which). Sequences were obtained from whole blood. The rearrangement links TRBV11-2 to TRBJ2-3; TRBD2 aligns across 13 bases. In DNA, the CDR3 is TGTGCCAGCAGCCTACATGGGACTAGCGGGGAAACTAGCACAGATACGCAGTATTTT. It yields the protein CASSLHGTSGETSTDTQYF.